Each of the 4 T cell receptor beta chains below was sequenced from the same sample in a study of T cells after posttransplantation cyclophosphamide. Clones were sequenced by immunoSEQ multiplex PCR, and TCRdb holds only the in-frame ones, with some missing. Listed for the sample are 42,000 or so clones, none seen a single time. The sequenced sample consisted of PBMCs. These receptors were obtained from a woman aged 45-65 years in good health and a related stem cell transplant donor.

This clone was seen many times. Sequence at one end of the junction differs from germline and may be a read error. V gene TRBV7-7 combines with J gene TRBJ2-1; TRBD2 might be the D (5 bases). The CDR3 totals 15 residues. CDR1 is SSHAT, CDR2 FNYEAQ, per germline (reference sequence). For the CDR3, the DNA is TGTGCTAGCAGCTTAGAGGCTAGCTCGTACAATGAGCAGTTCTTC. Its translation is CASSLEASSYNEQFF.

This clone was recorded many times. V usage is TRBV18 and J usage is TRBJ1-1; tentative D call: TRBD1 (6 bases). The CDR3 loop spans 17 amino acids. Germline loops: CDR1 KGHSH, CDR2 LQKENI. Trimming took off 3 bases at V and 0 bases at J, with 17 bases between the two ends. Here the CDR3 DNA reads TGTGCCAGCTCACCTCCAAGGGGGGGAGGGATGAACACTGAAGCTTTCTTT. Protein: CASSPPRGGGMNTEAFF.

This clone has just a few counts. In nucleotides, the CDR3 is TGTGCCTTTATAGCGGGGGGGATGAACACCGGGGAGCTGTTTTTT. This encodes CAFIAGGMNTGELFF. The chain links TRBV30 to TRBJ2-2, with TRBD2 identical over 11 bases. CDR3 length: 15 amino acids. J lost 1 base, V lost 7 bases, and 5 bases had no gene match. In germline, CDR1 is GTSNPN, CDR2 SVGIG (reference sequence).

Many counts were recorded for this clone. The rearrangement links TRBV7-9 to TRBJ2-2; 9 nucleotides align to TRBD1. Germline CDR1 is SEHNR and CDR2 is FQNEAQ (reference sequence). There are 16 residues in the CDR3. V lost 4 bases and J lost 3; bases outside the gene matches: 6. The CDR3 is CASSSAGQGYTGELFF. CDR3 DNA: TGTGCCAGCAGCTCGGCGGGACAGGGCTACACCGGGGAGCTGTTTTTT.